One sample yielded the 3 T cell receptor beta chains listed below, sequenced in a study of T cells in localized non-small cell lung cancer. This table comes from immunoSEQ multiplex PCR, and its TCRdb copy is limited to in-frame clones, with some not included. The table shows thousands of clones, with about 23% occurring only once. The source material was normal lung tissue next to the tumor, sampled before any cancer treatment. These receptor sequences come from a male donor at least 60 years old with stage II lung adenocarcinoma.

The CDR3: CASSLIPGELFF. CDR3 in DNA: TGTGCCAGCAGCTTAATTCCCGGGGAGCTGTTTTTT. The V call is TRBV9, the J call TRBJ2-2; D is undetermined. The CDR3 is made up of 12 amino acids. V was clipped by 4 bases and J by 6 bases, with 7 bases between them. Per the germline V gene, CDR1 is SGDLS and CDR2 is YYNGEE.

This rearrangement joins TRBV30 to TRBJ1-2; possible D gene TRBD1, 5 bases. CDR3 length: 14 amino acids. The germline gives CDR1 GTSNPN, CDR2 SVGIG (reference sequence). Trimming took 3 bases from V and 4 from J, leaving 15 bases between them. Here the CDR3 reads CAWSPRGGSYGYTF. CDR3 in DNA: TGTGCCTGGAGCCCTCGGGGCGGGAGCTATGGCTACACCTTC. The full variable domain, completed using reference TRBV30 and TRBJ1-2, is SQTIHQWPATLVQPVGSPLSLECTVEGTSNPNLYWYRQAAGRGLQLLFYSVGIGQISSEVPQNLSASRPQDRQFILSSKKLLLSDSGFYLCAWSPRGGSYGYTFGSGTRLTVV.

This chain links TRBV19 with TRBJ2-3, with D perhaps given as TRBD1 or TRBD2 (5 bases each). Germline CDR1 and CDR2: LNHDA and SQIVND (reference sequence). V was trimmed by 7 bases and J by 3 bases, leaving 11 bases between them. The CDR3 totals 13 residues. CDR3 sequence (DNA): TGTGCCAGTAAATCGGGGCAAACAGATACGCAGTATTTT. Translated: CASKSGQTDTQYF.